This T cell receptor beta chain was sequenced in a study of blood T cell repertoires in COVID-19. Germline CDR1 reads MNHEY; CDR2 reads SVGAGI. The CDR3 runs 16 residues. V lost 2 bases to trimming and J lost 4 bases; unmatched junction nucleotides: 8. This clone showed up just once. Some clones are missing from TCRdb's copy, which holds only in-frame ones; the method was immunoSEQ multiplex PCR. The table shows about 200,000 clones, with 85% to 90% occurring only once. Individuals drawn from approximately 26 US areas were roughly 18 to 95 years old. The sequencing sample was made of PBMCs or T cells enriched from blood (not recorded which). This chain uses TRBV6-5 with TRBJ1-2, with 9 bases aligning to TRBD1. This sequence originates from a man aged 25 to 40 who had recovered from COVID-19. For the CDR3, the DNA is TGTGCCAGCAGTTACGGGGGACAGGGCTCGCCCTATGGCTACACCTTC. This gives the protein CASSYGGQGSPYGYTF.